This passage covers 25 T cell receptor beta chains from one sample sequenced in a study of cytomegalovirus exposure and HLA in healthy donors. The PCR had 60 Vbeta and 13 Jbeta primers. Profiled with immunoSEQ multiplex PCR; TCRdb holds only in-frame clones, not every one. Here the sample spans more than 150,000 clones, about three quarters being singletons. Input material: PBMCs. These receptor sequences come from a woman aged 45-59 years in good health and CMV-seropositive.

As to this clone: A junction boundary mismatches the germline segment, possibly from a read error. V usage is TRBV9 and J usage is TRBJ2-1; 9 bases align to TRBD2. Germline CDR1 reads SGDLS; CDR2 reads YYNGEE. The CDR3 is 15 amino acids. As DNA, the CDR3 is TGTGCCAGCAGTCCTCGGACTAGCGTATACAATGAGCAGCTCTTC. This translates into CASSPRTSVYNEQLF.

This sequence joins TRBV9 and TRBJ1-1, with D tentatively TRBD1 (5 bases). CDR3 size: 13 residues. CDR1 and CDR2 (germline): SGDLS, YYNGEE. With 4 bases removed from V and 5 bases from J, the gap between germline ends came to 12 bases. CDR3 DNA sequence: TGTGCCAGCAGCCAAACCGACAGAACTGAAGCTTTCTTT. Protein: CASSQTDRTEAFF.

The CDR3 region has the DNA TGCAGCGTTGATAGGGGTGAAAAACTGTTTTTT. Amino acid sequence: CSVDRGEKLFF. V and J are TRBV29-1 and TRBJ1-4; D is possibly TRBD1 (5 bases). The germline CDR1 and CDR2 sequences are SQVTM and ANQGSEA. Trimming pared 3 bases from V and 7 bases from J, leaving 6 bases between. This CDR3 has 11 residues. The full variable domain, completed using reference TRBV29-1 and TRBJ1-4, is SAVISQKPSRDICQRGTSLTIQCQVDSQVTMMFWYRQQPGQSLTLIATANQGSEATYESGFVIDKFPISRPNLTFSTLTVSNMSPEDSSIYLCSVDRGEKLFFGSGTQLSVL.

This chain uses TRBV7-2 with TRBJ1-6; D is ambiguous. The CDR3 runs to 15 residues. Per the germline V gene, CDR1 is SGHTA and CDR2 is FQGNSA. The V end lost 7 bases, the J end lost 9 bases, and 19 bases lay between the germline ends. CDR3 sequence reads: CASTSSAGTASPLHF. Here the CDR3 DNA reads TGTGCCAGCACCTCCTCCGCAGGTACCGCTTCACCCCTCCACTTT.

CDR3 region: CASSYSNGVGSPLHF. The CDR3 DNA is TGTGCCAGCAGTTACTCGAACGGGGTAGGGTCACCCCTCCACTTT. The chain is built from TRBV6-5 and TRBJ1-6; no reliable D call. The V and J ends lost 0 bases and 10 bases respectively, with 13 bases between them. Germline V gene lookup returns CDR1 MNHEY and CDR2 SVGAGI. The CDR3 has 15 residues.

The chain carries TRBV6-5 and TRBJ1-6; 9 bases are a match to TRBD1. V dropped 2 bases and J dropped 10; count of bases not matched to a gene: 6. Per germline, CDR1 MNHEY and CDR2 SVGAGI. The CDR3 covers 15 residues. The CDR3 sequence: CASSYGQGLGSPLHF. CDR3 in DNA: TGTGCCAGCAGTTACGGACAGGGGTTAGGCTCACCCCTCCACTTT.

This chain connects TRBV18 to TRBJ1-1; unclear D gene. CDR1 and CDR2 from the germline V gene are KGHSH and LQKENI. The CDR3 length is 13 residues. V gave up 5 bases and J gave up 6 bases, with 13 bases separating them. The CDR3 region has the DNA TGTGCCAGCTCAGGTGATAGAGAGGCTGAAGCTTTCTTT. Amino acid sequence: CASSGDREAEAFF.

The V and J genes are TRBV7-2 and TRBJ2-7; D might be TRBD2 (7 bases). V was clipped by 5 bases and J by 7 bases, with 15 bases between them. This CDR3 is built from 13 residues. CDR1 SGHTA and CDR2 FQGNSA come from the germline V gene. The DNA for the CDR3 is TGTGCCAGCAGCAACCTCGGGGGGCTTGAGCAGTACTTC. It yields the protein CASSNLGGLEQYF.

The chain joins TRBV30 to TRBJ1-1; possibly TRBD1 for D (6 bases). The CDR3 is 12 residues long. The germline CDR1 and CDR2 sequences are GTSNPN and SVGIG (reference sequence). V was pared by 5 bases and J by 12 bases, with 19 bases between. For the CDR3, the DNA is TGTGCCTGGGTGCGCGGACAGAGGGTGACTTTCTTT. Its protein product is CAWVRGQRVTFF.

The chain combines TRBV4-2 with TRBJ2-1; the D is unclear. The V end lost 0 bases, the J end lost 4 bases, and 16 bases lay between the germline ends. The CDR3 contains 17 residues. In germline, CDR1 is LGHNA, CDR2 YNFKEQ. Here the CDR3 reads CASSQDSQPSPYNEQFF. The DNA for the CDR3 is TGTGCCAGCAGCCAAGATAGCCAGCCAAGTCCATACAATGAGCAGTTCTTC.

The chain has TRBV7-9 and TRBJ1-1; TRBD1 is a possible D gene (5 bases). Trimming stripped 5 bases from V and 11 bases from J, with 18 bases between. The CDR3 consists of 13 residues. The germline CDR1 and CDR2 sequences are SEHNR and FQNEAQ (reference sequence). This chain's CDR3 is CASSPRGGGWAFF. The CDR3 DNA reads TGTGCCAGCAGCCCCCGCGGCGGGGGGTGGGCTTTCTTT.

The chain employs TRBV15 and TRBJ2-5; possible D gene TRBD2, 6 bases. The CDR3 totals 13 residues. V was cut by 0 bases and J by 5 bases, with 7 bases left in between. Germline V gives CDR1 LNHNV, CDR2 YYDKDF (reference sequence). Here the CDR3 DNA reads TGTGCCACCAGCAGAGAACTAGCCGAGACCCAGTACTTC. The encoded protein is CATSRELAETQYF.

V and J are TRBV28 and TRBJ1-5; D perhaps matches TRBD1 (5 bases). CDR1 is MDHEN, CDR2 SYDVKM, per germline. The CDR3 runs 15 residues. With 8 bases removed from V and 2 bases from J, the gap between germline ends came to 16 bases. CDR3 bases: TGTGCCAGCGATGCCCTGGGGGAGGGCAATCAGCCCCAGCATTTT. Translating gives CASDALGEGNQPQHF.

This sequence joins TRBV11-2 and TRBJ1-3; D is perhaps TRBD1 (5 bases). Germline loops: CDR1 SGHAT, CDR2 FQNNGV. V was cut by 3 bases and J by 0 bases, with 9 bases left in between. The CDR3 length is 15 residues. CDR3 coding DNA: TGTGCCAGCAGCTTGACAGTCTACTCTGGAAACACCATATATTTT. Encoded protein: CASSLTVYSGNTIYF.

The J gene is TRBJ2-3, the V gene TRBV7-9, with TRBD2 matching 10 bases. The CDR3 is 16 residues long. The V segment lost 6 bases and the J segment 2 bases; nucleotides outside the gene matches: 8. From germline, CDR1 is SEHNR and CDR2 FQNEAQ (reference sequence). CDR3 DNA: TGTGCCAGCAGGATCTTAGCGGGGGGACCCACAGATACGCAGTATTTT. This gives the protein CASRILAGGPTDTQYF.

CDR3 bases: TGTGCCACCCTTAGCGGGAGAGGTGAGACCCAGTACTTC. Residues: CATLSGRGETQYF. The chain uses TRBV6-1 and TRBJ2-5; the match to TRBD2 covers 9 bases. This CDR3 has 13 amino acids. Germline CDR1 reads MNHNS; CDR2 reads SASEGT. V was pared by 10 bases and J by 5 bases, with 8 bases of the junction left unmatched.

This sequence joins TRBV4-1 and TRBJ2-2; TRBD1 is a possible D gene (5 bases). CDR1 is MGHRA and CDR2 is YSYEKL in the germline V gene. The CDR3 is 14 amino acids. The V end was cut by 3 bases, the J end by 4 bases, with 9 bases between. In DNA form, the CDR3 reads TGCGCCAGCAGCCATGTAGACAGCACCGGGGAGCTGTTTTTT. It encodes CASSHVDSTGELFF.

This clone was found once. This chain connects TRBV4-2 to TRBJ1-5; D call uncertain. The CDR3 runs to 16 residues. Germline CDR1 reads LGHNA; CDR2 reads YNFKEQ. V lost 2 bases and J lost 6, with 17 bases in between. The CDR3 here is CASSQRGAGMGQPQHF. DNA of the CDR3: TGTGCCAGCAGCCAAAGAGGAGCGGGTATGGGTCAGCCCCAGCATTTT.

In DNA, the CDR3 is TGTGCCAGCAGCCAAGGGAGATCAGATACGCAGTATTTT. Protein: CASSQGRSDTQYF. The chain carries TRBV4-2 and TRBJ2-3, with unresolved D. Germline values: CDR1 LGHNA, CDR2 YNFKEQ. The CDR3 totals 13 residues. The V end lost 1 base, the J end lost 4 bases, and 6 bases lay between the germline ends.

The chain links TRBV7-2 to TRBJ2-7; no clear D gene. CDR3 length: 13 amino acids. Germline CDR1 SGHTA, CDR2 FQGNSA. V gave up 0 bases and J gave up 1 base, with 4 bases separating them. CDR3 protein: CASSLATSYEQYF. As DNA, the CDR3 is TGTGCCAGCAGCTTAGCAACTTCCTACGAGCAGTACTTC.

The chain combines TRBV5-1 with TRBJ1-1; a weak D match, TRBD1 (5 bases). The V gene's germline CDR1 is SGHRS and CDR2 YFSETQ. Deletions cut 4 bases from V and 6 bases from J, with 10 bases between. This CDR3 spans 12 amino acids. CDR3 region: CASSGGKAEAFF. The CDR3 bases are TGCGCCAGCAGCGGGGGGAAGGCTGAAGCTTTCTTT.

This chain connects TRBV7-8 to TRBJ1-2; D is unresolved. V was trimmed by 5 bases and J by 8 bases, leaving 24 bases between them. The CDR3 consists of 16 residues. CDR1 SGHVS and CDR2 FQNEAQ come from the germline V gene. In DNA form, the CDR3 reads TGTGCCAGCAGCGCCCAAGGTGTCGGTACGGGTTGGGGCTACACCTTC. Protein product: CASSAQGVGTGWGYTF.

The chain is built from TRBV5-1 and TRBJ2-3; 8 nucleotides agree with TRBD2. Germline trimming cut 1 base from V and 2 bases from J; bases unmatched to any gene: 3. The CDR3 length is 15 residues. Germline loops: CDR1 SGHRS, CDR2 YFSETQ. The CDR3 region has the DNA TGCGCCAGCAGCTTGATAGCGGGACCCACAGATACGCAGTATTTT. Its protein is CASSLIAGPTDTQYF.

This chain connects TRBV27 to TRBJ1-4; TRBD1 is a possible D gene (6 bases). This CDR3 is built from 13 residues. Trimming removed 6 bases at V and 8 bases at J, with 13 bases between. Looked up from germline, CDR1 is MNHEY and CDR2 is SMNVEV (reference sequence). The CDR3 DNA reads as TGTGCCAGCAGCCGGGACATTGGGGAAAAACTGTTTTTT. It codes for CASSRDIGEKLFF.

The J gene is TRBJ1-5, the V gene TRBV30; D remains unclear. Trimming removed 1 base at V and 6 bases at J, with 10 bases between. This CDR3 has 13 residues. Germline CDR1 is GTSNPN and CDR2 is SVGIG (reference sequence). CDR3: CAWSGAAGQPQHF. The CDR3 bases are TGTGCCTGGAGTGGGGCGGCGGGTCAGCCCCAGCATTTT.